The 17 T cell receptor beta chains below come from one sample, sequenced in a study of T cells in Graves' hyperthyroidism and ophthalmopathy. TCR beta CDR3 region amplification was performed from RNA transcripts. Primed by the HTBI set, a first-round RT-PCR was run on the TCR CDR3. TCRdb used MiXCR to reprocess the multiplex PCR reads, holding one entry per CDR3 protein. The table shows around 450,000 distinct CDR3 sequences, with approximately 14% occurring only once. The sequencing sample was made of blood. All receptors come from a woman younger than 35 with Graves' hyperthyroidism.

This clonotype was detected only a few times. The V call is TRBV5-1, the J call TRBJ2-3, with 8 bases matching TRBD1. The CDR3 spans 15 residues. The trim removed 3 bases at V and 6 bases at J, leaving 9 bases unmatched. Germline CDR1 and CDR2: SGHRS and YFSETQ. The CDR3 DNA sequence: TGCGCCAGCAGCTGGGTTGGACAGGGTCTCGATACGCAGTATTTT. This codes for CASSWVGQGLDTQYF. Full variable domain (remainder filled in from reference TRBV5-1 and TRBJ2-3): KAGVTQTPRYLIKTRGQQVTLSCSPISGHRSVSWYQQTPGQGLQFLFEYFSETQRNKGNFPGRFSGRQFSNSRSEMNVSTLELGDSALYLCASSWVGQGLDTQYFGPGTRLTVL.

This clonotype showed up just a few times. In nucleotides, the CDR3 is TGTGCCAGCAGCGCGGGACTCCTTAATACGCAGTATTTT. Its protein is CASSAGLLNTQYF. The rearrangement uses TRBV9 and TRBJ2-3; possible D gene TRBD2, 6 bases. The CDR3 consists of 13 residues. The V and J ends lost 3 bases and 7 bases respectively, with 12 bases between them. Germline V lookup: CDR1 SGDLS, CDR2 YYNGEE.

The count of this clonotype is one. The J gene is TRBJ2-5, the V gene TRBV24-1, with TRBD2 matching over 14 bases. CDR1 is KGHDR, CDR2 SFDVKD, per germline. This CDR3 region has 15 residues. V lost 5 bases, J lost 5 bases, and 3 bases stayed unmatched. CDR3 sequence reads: CATSGGTSGSETQYF. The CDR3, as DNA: TGTGCCACCAGTGGGGGGACTAGCGGGAGTGAGACCCAGTACTTC.

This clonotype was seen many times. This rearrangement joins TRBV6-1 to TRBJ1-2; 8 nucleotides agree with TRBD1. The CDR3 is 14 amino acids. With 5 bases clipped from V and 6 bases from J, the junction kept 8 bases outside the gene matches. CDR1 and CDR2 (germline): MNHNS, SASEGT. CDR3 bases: TGTGCCAGCAGTCTCCGGGACAGGTCCAATGGCTACACCTTC. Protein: CASSLRDRSNGYTF.

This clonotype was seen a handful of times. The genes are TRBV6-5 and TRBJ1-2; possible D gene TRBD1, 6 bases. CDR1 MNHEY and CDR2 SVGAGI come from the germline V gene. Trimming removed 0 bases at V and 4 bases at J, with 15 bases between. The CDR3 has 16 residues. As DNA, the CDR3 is TGTGCCAGCAGTTACTCCCCTGCAGGGGCTGGCTATGGCTACACCTTC. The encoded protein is CASSYSPAGAGYGYTF.

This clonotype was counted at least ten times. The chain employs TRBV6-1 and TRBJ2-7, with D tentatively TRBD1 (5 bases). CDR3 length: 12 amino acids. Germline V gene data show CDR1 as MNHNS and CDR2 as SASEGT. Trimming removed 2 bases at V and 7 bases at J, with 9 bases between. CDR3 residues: CASSERGEEQYF. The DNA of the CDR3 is TGTGCCAGCAGTGAAAGGGGTGAGGAGCAGTACTTC.

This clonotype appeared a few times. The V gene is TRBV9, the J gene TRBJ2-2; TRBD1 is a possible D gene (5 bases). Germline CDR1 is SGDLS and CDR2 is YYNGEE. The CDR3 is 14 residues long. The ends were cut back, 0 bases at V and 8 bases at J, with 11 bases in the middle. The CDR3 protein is CASSVATSGGELFF. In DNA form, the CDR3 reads TGTGCCAGCAGCGTAGCCACTTCAGGGGGGGAGCTGTTTTTT. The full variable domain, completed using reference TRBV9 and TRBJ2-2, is DSGVTQTPKHLITATGQRVTLRCSPRSGDLSVYWYQQSLDQGLQFLIQYYNGEERAKGNILERFSAQQFPDLHSELNLSSLELGDSALYFCASSVATSGGELFFGEGSRLTVL.

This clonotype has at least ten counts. CDR3 sequence reads: CASNRDRNTEAFF. CDR3 nucleotides: TGTGCCAGCAACAGGGACAGGAACACTGAAGCTTTCTTT. The chain joins TRBV2 to TRBJ1-1; 7 nucleotides align to TRBD1. Germline V lookup: CDR1 SNHLY, CDR2 FYNNEI. Losses at the gene ends were 7 bases for V and 1 base for J; bases not matched to a gene: 3. The CDR3 loop spans 13 amino acids.

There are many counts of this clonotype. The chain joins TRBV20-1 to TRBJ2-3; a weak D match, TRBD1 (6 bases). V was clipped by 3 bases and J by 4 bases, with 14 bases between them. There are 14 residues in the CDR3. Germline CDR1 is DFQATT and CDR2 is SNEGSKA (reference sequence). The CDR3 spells CSARVQTGADTQYF. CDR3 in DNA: TGCAGTGCTAGGGTCCAGACAGGAGCAGATACGCAGTATTTT.

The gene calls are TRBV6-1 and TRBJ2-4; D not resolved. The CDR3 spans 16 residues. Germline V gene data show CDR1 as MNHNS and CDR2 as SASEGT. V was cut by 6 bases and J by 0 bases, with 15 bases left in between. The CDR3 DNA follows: TGTGCCAGCAGCTTTGATAGATTTATAGCCAAAAACATTCAGTACTTC. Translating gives CASSFDRFIAKNIQYF.

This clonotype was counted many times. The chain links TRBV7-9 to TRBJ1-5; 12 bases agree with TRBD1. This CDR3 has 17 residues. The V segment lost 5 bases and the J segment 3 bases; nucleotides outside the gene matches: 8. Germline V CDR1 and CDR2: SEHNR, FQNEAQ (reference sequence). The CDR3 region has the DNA TGTGCCAGCAGCGTCGGGGACAGGGGGCCTGACAATCAGCCCCAGCATTTT. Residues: CASSVGDRGPDNQPQHF.

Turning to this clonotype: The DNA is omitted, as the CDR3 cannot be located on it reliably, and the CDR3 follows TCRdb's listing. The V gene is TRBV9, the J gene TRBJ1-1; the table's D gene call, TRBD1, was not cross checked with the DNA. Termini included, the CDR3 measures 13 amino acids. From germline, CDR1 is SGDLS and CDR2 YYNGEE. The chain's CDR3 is CASSVGGGTEALF.

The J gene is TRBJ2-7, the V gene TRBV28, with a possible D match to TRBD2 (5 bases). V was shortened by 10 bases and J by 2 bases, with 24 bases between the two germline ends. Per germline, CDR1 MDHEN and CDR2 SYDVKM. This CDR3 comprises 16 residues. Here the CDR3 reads CATSIYPRTSAYEQYF. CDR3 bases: TGTGCCACCAGCATCTACCCCAGGACTTCAGCCTACGAGCAGTACTTC. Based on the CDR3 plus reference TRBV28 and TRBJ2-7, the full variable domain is DVKVTQSSRYLVKRTGEKVFLECVQDMDHENMFWYRQDPGLGLRLIYFSYDVKMKEKGDIPEGYSVSREKKERFSLILESASTNQTSMYLCATSIYPRTSAYEQYFGPGTRLTVT.

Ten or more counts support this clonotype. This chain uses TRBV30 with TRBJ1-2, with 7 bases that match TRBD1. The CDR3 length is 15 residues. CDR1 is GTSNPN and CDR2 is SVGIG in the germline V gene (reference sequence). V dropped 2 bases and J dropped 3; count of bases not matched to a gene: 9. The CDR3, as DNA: TGTGCCTGGAGTTCCACTCCAGGGGGATACTATGGCTACACCTTC. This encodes CAWSSTPGGYYGYTF. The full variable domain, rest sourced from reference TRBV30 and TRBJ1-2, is SQTIHQWPATLVQPVGSPLSLECTVEGTSNPNLYWYRQAAGRGLQLLFYSVGIGQISSEVPQNLSASRPQDRQFILSSKKLLLSDSGFYLCAWSSTPGGYYGYTFGSGTRLTVV.

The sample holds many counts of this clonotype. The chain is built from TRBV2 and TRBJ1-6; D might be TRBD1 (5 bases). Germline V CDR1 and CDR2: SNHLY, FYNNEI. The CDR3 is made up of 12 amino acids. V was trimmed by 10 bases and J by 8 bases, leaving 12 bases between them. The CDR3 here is CAISGPDSPLHF. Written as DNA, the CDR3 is TGTGCCATCTCGGGGCCGGATTCACCCCTCCACTTT.

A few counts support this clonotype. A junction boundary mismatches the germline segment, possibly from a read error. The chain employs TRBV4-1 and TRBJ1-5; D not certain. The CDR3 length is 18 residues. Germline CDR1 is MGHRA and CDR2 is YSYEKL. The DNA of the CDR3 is TGTGCCAGCAGCCAAGACCCCCACGACATTGATAGCAATCAGCCCCAGCATTTT. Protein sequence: CASSQDPHDIDSNQPQHF.

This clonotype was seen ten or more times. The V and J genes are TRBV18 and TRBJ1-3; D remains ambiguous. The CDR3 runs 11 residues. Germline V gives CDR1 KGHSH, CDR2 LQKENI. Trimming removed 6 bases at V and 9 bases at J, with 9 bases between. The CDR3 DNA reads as TGTGCCAGCTCCCTGGACCTCACCATATATTTT. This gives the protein CASSLDLTIYF. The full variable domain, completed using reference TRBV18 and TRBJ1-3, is NAGVMQNPRHLVRRRGQEARLRCSPMKGHSHVYWYRQLPEEGLKFMVYLQKENIIDESGMPKERFSAEFPKEGPSILRIQQVVRGDSAAYFCASSLDLTIYFGEGSWLTVV.